The 11 T cell receptor beta chains reported below all come from one sample, sequenced in a study of T cell repertoires in cytomegalovirus infection. TCRdb re-called the reads through MiXCR, storing one row per CDR3 protein. The sample lists hundreds of thousands of distinct CDR3 sequences, 20% to 30% occurring once. The material sequenced was CD8+ T cells from PBMCs. These receptor sequences come from a human donor in good health (CMV status not recorded). Some clones in this sample may be carry-over from other donors' samples.

This clonotype was seen more than once but under ten times. This chain joins TRBV20-1 and TRBJ2-1, with 7 positions matching TRBD1. The CDR3 is 11 amino acids. Germline V gene data show CDR1 as DFQATT and CDR2 as SNEGSKA (reference sequence). The CDR3 protein is CSRYRGGEQFF. The CDR3 nucleotides are TGCAGCAGATACAGGGGTGGGGAGCAGTTCTTC.

V is TRBV6-2 or TRBV6-3 and J is TRBJ2-5, with D hard to call. Germline lookup yields CDR1 MNHEY and CDR2 SVGEGT. The CDR3 consists of 13 residues. Trimming took off 2 bases at V and 1 base at J, with 5 bases between the two ends. The CDR3 sequence is CASSYGVQETQYF. The CDR3 DNA reads as TGTGCCAGCAGTTACGGGGTCCAAGAGACCCAGTACTTC.

V is TRBV19 and J is TRBJ1-1, with 7 bases identical to TRBD1. CDR1 LNHDA and CDR2 SQIVND come from the germline V gene (reference sequence). With 5 bases clipped from V and 3 bases from J, the junction kept 6 bases outside the gene matches. The CDR3 contains 14 residues. In nucleotides, the CDR3 is TGTGCCAGTAGTTCGACAGGGAGGGACACTGAAGCTTTCTTT. Residues: CASSSTGRDTEAFF.

Many counts were recorded for this clonotype. The V gene is TRBV7-6, the J gene TRBJ1-1; D not certain. Looked up from germline, CDR1 is SGHVS and CDR2 is FNYEAQ. Trimming removed 0 bases from V and 8 bases from J, with 10 bases in between. This CDR3 contains 13 residues. DNA of the CDR3: TGTGCCAGCAGCTTAGCAATCGGCAGCGAAGCTTTCTTT. Amino acids: CASSLAIGSEAFF.

This clonotype was detected many times. V and J are TRBV4-1 and TRBJ1-1; TRBD1 aligns across 8 bases. The V gene's germline CDR1 is MGHRA and CDR2 YSYEKL. V shed 3 bases and J 7 bases; nucleotides not matched to a gene: 4. This CDR3 is 13 amino acids long. The CDR3 region has the DNA TGCGCCAGCAGCCAGAGGACAGGGAGTGAAGCTTTCTTT. This encodes CASSQRTGSEAFF.

This clonotype was detected a few times. V gene TRBV12-5 combines with J gene TRBJ1-3; a possible D gene is TRBD1 (5 bases). The germline gives CDR1 LGHNT, CDR2 FRNRAP. This CDR3 region has 11 residues. The V gene lost 4 bases and the J gene lost 13 bases, with 11 bases spanning the gap. This CDR3 reads CASGSGREIYF. CDR3 DNA sequence: TGTGCTAGTGGTTCGGGACGGGAAATATATTTT.

The rearrangement joins TRBV24-1 to TRBJ2-3; maybe TRBD1 (6 bases). With 4 bases removed from V and 4 bases from J, the gap between germline ends came to 17 bases. The germline V gene has CDR1 KGHDR and CDR2 SFDVKD. The CDR3 contains 16 residues. The CDR3 protein is CATSDLRTESSDTQYF. CDR3 sequence (DNA): TGTGCCACCAGTGACCTGCGGACAGAGAGCTCAGATACGCAGTATTTT.

The chain carries TRBV5-4 and TRBJ2-1; TRBD2 matches at 12 bases. The CDR3 sequence is 15 residues long. CDR1 and CDR2 from the germline V gene are SGHNT and YYREEE (reference sequence). The V gene end was trimmed by 2 bases and the J gene end by 8 bases; junction bases not matched to a gene: 5. The CDR3: CASSFGLAGSDEQFF. The CDR3 DNA sequence: TGTGCCAGCAGCTTCGGACTAGCGGGGTCTGATGAGCAGTTCTTC.

CDR3 coding DNA: TGTGCCAGCAGTTTATCGCTCCGCCTGACTAGCGGGGTTACAGATACGCAGTATTTT. Protein: CASSLSLRLTSGVTDTQYF. The V gene is TRBV28, the J gene TRBJ2-3; 11 positions match TRBD2. V was clipped by 1 base and J by 3 bases; unmatched bases: 12. CDR3 size: 19 residues. Germline V gene lookup returns CDR1 MDHEN and CDR2 SYDVKM. The complete variable domain, with remaining parts taken from reference TRBV28 and TRBJ2-3, reads DVKVTQSSRYLVKRTGEKVFLECVQDMDHENMFWYRQDPGLGLRLIYFSYDVKMKEKGDIPEGYSVSREKKERFSLILESASTNQTSMYLCASSLSLRLTSGVTDTQYFGPGTRLTVL.

The table lists this clonotype with many counts. The gene calls are TRBV7-6 and TRBJ1-5; no clear D. The V end lost 5 bases, the J end lost 6 bases, and 14 bases lay between the germline ends. Germline loops: CDR1 SGHVS, CDR2 FNYEAQ. The CDR3 runs 14 residues. CDR3 sequence reads: CASSLQAGIQPQHF. In DNA form, the CDR3 reads TGTGCCAGCAGCCTCCAAGCGGGCATTCAGCCCCAGCATTTT.

V is TRBV7-9 and J is TRBJ1-1; D possibly corresponds to TRBD1 (5 bases). Between the trimmed V and J ends, which lost 5 bases and 1 base, there was a span of 14 bases. Germline CDR1 and CDR2: SEHNR and FQNEAQ (reference sequence). CDR3 length equals 15 residues. CDR3 in DNA: TGTGCCAGCAGCCCCCGGGGCTCTGGGAACACTGAAGCTTTCTTT. It yields the protein CASSPRGSGNTEAFF.